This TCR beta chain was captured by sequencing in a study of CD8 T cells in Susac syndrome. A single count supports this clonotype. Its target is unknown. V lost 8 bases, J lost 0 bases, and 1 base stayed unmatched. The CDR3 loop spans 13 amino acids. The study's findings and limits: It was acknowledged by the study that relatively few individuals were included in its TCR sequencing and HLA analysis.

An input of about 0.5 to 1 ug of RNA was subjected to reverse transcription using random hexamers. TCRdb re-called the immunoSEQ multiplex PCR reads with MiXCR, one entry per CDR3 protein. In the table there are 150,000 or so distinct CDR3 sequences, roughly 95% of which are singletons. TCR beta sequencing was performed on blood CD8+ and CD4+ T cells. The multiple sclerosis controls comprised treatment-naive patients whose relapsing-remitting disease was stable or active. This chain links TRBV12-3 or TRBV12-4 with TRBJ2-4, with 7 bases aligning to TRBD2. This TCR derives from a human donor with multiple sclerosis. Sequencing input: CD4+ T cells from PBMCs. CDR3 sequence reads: CASGGGAKNIQYF. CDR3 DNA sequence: TGTGCCAGCGGCGGGGGAGCCAAAAACATTCAGTACTTC.